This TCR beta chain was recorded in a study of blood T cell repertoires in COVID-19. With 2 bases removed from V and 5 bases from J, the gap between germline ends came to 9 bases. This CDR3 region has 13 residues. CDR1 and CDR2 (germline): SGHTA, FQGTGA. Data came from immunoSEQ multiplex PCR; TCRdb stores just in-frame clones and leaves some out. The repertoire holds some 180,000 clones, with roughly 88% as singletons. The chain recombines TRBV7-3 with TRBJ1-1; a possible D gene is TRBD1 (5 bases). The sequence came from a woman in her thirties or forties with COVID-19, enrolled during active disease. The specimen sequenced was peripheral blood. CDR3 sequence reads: CASSLQGWTEAFF. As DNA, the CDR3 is TGTGCCAGCAGCTTACAGGGTTGGACTGAAGCTTTCTTT.